The 22 T cell receptor beta chains reported below all come from one sample, sequenced in a study of blood T cell repertoires in COVID-19. Profiled with immunoSEQ multiplex PCR; TCRdb holds only in-frame clones, not every one. The table has approximately 98,000 clones, over 70% seen once; the top ten hold over 8.5%. Sequencing input: peripheral blood. These TCRs come from a woman older than 75 with acute or convalescent COVID-19.

This clone was observed a single time. One end of the junction varies from germline; a read error may be responsible. This rearrangement joins TRBV19 to TRBJ2-1; possibly TRBD2 for D (6 bases). Germline CDR1 and CDR2: LNHDA and SQIVND (reference sequence). The CDR3 totals 15 residues. CDR3 sequence (DNA): TGTGCCAGTAACGGGTGGCGGACGGACTACAGTGAGCAGTTCTTC. Amino acids: CASNGWRTDYSEQFF.

The chain employs TRBV11-3 and TRBJ1-1; possibly TRBD1 for D (6 bases). With 4 bases removed from V and 2 bases from J, the gap between germline ends came to 8 bases. The CDR3 length is 13 residues. Germline V CDR1 and CDR2: SGHNT, YENEEA. The DNA of the CDR3 is TGTGCCAGCAGCTCCAGGGGAAACACTGAAGCTTTCTTT. Protein sequence: CASSSRGNTEAFF.

The chain is built from TRBV4-1 and TRBJ1-1, with TRBD1 as a possible D gene (6 bases). There are 14 residues in the CDR3. V was cut by 8 bases and J by 1 base, with 14 bases left in between. Germline CDR1 is MGHRA and CDR2 is YSYEKL. This CDR3 is CASRGTLKNTEAFF. The DNA of the CDR3 is TGCGCCAGCCGAGGGACACTCAAGAACACTGAAGCTTTCTTT.

This rearrangement joins TRBV4-1 to TRBJ1-2; D is unresolved. CDR1 and CDR2 from the germline V gene are MGHRA and YSYEKL. V gave up 0 bases and J gave up 5 bases, with 16 bases separating them. The CDR3 is 16 amino acids. The CDR3 bases are TGCGCCAGCAGCCAAGAGGAGATACAGCGGGAGTATGGCTACACCTTC. This gives the protein CASSQEEIQREYGYTF.

The rearrangement links TRBV5-6 to TRBJ2-7; TRBD1 matches 7 bases. The CDR3 totals 16 residues. J lost 1 base, V lost 4 bases, and 11 bases had no gene match. The germline gives CDR1 SGHDT, CDR2 YYEEEE. CDR3 protein: CASSTYGKQGSYEQYF. The CDR3 nucleotides are TGTGCCAGCAGCACCTACGGGAAACAGGGGTCCTACGAGCAGTACTTC.

This chain links TRBV23-1 with TRBJ2-7; possibly TRBD1 for D (6 bases). TRBV23-1 is given ORF status, its function remaining uncertain. The CDR3 is made up of 16 amino acids. V was trimmed by 5 bases and J by 0 bases, leaving 17 bases between them. The CDR3 DNA follows: TGCGCCAGCAGTAAAAGAAACAGGGCTAGCTCCTACGAGCAGTACTTC. This encodes CASSKRNRASSYEQYF.

The chain links TRBV18 to TRBJ2-6, with 10 bases identical to TRBD1. Trimming removed 5 bases from V and 0 bases from J; junction bases left unmatched: 7. The length of the CDR3 is 18 residues. The V gene's germline CDR1 is KGHSH and CDR2 LQKENI. The CDR3 DNA reads TGTGCCAGCTCAGCCCCTCGGACAGGGGGCTCTGGGGCCAACGTCCTGACTTTC. Translating gives CASSAPRTGGSGANVLTF.

Only one count was recorded for this clone. This rearrangement joins TRBV5-4 to TRBJ1-2, with D maybe TRBD1 (6 bases). V shed 0 bases and J shed 8 bases, with 17 bases lying between them. The germline V gene encodes CDR1 SGHNT and CDR2 YYREEE (reference sequence). CDR3 length: 15 residues. The CDR3 DNA follows: TGTGCCAGCAGCTTGGCCGCCCAAACAGGGTGGGGCTACACCTTC. Translation gives CASSLAAQTGWGYTF.

The V gene is TRBV18, the J gene TRBJ1-1; D is perhaps TRBD1 (5 bases). The germline gives CDR1 KGHSH, CDR2 LQKENI. The V end was cut by 5 bases, the J end by 7 bases, with 11 bases between. This CDR3 is 12 amino acids long. The CDR3 loop is CASSEGRGEAFF. The CDR3 coding sequence is TGTGCCAGCTCAGAGGGGAGGGGTGAAGCTTTCTTT.

This clone was counted a few times. The V gene is TRBV7-2, the J gene TRBJ1-2; TRBD1 might be the D (6 bases). Germline V gene data show CDR1 as SGHTA and CDR2 as FQGNSA. V was pared by 5 bases and J by 6 bases, with 25 bases between. There are 17 residues in the CDR3. CDR3: CASSPVGAGVTPHGYTF. For the CDR3, the DNA is TGTGCCAGCAGCCCGGTTGGGGCAGGGGTGACCCCTCATGGCTACACCTTC.

This clone has more than one count but fewer than ten. J is TRBJ1-2 and V is TRBV18; a possible D gene is TRBD1 (6 bases). In germline, CDR1 is KGHSH, CDR2 LQKENI. Trimming cost V 6 bases and J 7 bases, with 12 bases left between them. The CDR3 is made up of 12 amino acids. For the CDR3, the DNA is TGTGCCAGCTCCCACAGGGATGGTGGCTACACCTTC. Its protein is CASSHRDGGYTF. The variable domain in full, with the rest retrieved from reference TRBV18 and TRBJ1-2, is NAGVMQNPRHLVRRRGQEARLRCSPMKGHSHVYWYRQLPEEGLKFMVYLQKENIIDESGMPKERFSAEFPKEGPSILRIQQVVRGDSAAYFCASSHRDGGYTFGSGTRLTVV.

Concerning this clone itself: Distinct nucleotide sequences in the sample also encode this CDR3. V is TRBV29-1 and J is TRBJ1-1; D possibly corresponds to TRBD1 (6 bases). The CDR3 runs 13 residues. Trimming stripped 3 bases from V and 5 bases from J, with 13 bases between. Germline-derived CDR1 and CDR2 are SQVTM and ANQGSEA. The DNA for the CDR3 is TGCAGCGTTGACCGGGGGGCACGGACTGAAGCTTTCTTT. This gives the protein CSVDRGARTEAFF.

V and J are TRBV18 and TRBJ1-1; the D gene is possibly TRBD1 (5 bases). V lost 3 bases and J 0 bases, leaving 14 bases between the germline ends. From germline, CDR1 is KGHSH and CDR2 LQKENI. The CDR3 loop spans 16 amino acids. The CDR3 spells CASSPPGGPMNTEAFF. CDR3 DNA sequence: TGTGCCAGCTCACCTCCCGGGGGACCCATGAACACTGAAGCTTTCTTT.

Regarding this clone: The same CDR3 is also encoded by other DNA sequences in this sample. V and J are TRBV12-3 or TRBV12-4 and TRBJ1-1; D is possibly TRBD1 (5 bases). V lost 3 bases and J lost 2, with 7 bases in between. The CDR3 covers 13 residues. CDR3 loop: CASSLGPNTEAFF. In DNA, the CDR3 is TGTGCCAGCAGTTTGGGGCCTAACACTGAAGCTTTCTTT.

This sequence joins TRBV13 and TRBJ1-1, with D possibly being TRBD1 (6 bases). Trimming took 4 bases from V and 2 from J, leaving 17 bases between them. Germline loops: CDR1 PRHDT, CDR2 FYEKMQ (reference sequence). There are 16 residues in the CDR3. CDR3 protein: CASSSYGRGTNTEAFF. Here the CDR3 DNA reads TGTGCCAGCAGCTCGTACGGCAGGGGCACTAACACTGAAGCTTTCTTT.

CDR3 region: CASSFGTLGGYTF. The CDR3 DNA is TGTGCCAGCAGCTTTGGGACTCTCGGTGGCTACACCTTC. The chain carries TRBV6-2 or TRBV6-3 and TRBJ1-2; possible D gene TRBD1, 5 bases. The CDR3 totals 13 residues. V was shortened by 6 bases and J by 7 bases, with 15 bases between the two germline ends. Looked up from germline, CDR1 is MNHEY and CDR2 is SVGEGT.

The rearrangement joins TRBV27 to TRBJ1-2; 9 bases fit TRBD1. Germline trimming cut 8 bases from V and 2 bases from J; bases unmatched to any gene: 6. The germline CDR1 and CDR2 sequences are MNHEY and SMNVEV (reference sequence). CDR3 length equals 14 residues. CDR3 region: CASGAGTGNYGYTF. The CDR3 DNA is TGTGCCAGCGGGGCCGGGACAGGGAACTATGGCTACACCTTC.

With regard to this clone: One end of the junction fails to match germline, which may point to a read error. This chain uses TRBV7-2 with TRBJ1-2, with D maybe TRBD1 (5 bases). This CDR3 has 14 residues. Germline CDR1 SGHTA, CDR2 FQGNSA. The CDR3 DNA sequence: TGTGCCAGCAGTTTAGGCTACCAGGGCTACGGCTACACCTTC. This sequence encodes CASSLGYQGYGYTF.

This chain joins TRBV6-2 or TRBV6-3 and TRBJ2-4; 8 nucleotides agree with TRBD1. J lost 7 bases, V lost 5 bases, and 7 bases had no gene match. This CDR3 is 14 amino acids long. The germline CDR1 and CDR2 sequences are MNHEY and SVGEGT. This CDR3 is CASSITGTGNIQYF. DNA for the CDR3: TGTGCCAGCAGTATAACCGGGACAGGTAACATTCAGTACTTC.

The chain couples TRBV6-5 to TRBJ2-5; D remains ambiguous. Trimming left V 2 bases short and J 3 bases short, with 7 bases between. The CDR3 has 13 amino acids. CDR1 is MNHEY and CDR2 is SVGAGI in the germline V gene. CDR3 residues: CASSYHHKETQYF. DNA for the CDR3: TGTGCCAGCAGTTACCATCACAAAGAGACCCAGTACTTC.

This chain uses TRBV5-6 with TRBJ2-2; no definite D call. The CDR3 has 17 amino acids. From germline, CDR1 is SGHDT and CDR2 YYEEEE. V was pared by 3 bases and J by 8 bases, with 23 bases between. As DNA, the CDR3 is TGTGCCAGCAGCTCCCGCCTGAGAGAGGCCCCCGGGGGGGAGCTGTTTTTT. Protein sequence: CASSSRLREAPGGELFF.

The chain couples TRBV28 to TRBJ2-1, with D perhaps TRBD1 (7 bases). V was clipped by 5 bases and J by 4 bases, with 18 bases between them. The CDR3 loop spans 16 amino acids. Germline loops: CDR1 MDHEN, CDR2 SYDVKM. This chain's CDR3 is CASSPRGGGAYNEQFF. The CDR3 coding sequence is TGTGCCAGCAGTCCGCGAGGAGGGGGCGCATACAATGAGCAGTTCTTC. Full variable domain (rest looked up from reference TRBV28 and TRBJ2-1): DVKVTQSSRYLVKRTGEKVFLECVQDMDHENMFWYRQDPGLGLRLIYFSYDVKMKEKGDIPEGYSVSREKKERFSLILESASTNQTSMYLCASSPRGGGAYNEQFFGPGTRLTVL.